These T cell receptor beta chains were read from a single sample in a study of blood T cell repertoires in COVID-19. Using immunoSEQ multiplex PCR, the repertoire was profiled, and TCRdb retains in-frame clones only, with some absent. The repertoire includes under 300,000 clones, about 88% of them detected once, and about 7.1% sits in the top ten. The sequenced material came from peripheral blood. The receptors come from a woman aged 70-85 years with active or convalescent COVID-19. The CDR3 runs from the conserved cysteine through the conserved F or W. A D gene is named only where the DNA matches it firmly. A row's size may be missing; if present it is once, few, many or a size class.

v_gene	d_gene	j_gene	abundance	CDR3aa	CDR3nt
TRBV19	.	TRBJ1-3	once	CASTIPRSGLLSGNTIYF	TGTGCCAGTACCATACCACGGTCAGGACTACTCTCTGGAAACACCATATATTTT
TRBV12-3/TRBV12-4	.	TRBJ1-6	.	CASSFLSPLHF	TGTGCCAGCAGTTTCCTGTCACCCCTCCACTTT
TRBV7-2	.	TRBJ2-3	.	CASSRTATTDTQYF	TGTGCCAGCAGCAGGACAGCAACAACAGATACGCAGTATTTT
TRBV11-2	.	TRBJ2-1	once	CASTLEGNEQFF	TGTGCCAGCACCCTGGAGGGCAATGAGCAGTTCTTC
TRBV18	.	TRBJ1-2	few	CASSPPGRHAGTARGNYGYTF	TGTGCCAGCTCACCACCGGGAAGACATGCGGGGACCGCGAGGGGTAACTATGGCTACACCTTC
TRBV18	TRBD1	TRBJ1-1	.	CASSPPGQGLEAFF	TGTGCCAGCTCACCACCGGGACAGGGCCTTGAAGCTTTCTTT
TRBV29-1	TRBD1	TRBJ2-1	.	CSGDRGNEQFF	TGCAGCGGTGACAGGGGCAATGAGCAGTTCTTC
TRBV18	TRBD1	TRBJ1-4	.	CASSLPGQGALNEKLFF	TGTGCCAGCTCACTTCCGGGACAGGGGGCGTTAAATGAAAAACTGTTTTTT
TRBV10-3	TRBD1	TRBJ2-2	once	CAISYPGQGVVTGELFF	TGTGCCATCAGTTACCCGGGACAGGGGGTGGTGACCGGGGAGCTGTTTTTT
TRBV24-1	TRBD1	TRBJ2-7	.	CATRCFRGLGEQYF	TGTGCCACCCGGTGTTTTAGGGGGCTTGGAGAGCAGTACTTC
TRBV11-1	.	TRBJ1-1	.	CASKRHPNTEAFF	TGTGCCAGCAAGAGACACCCGAACACTGAAGCTTTCTTT